This is a list of T cell receptor beta chains from one sample in a study of beta chain features in type 1 diabetes. Some clones are missing from TCRdb's copy, which holds only in-frame ones; the method was immunoSEQ multiplex PCR. The sample lists some 200,000 clones, under 13% occurring once. Sequencing was performed on central memory CD4+ T cells from blood. Receptors originate from a man aged 18 to 30 in good health. Each CDR3 is given with its conserved first and last residue. D genes are given only for firm matches. Clone size is given for some rows only: seen once, a few or many times, or a class if the clone is expanded.

clone size: few
V gene: TRBV7-2
J gene: TRBJ2-7
D gene: NA
CDR3 DNA: TGTGCCAGCAGCCTAGGGGCCTACGAGCAGTACTTC
CDR3 protein: CASSLGAYEQYF

clone size: NA
V gene: TRBV6-5
J gene: TRBJ2-1
D gene: NA
CDR3 DNA: TGTGCCAGCAGCCCCGAGTGGTACGATGAGCAGTTCTTC
CDR3 protein: CASSPEWYDEQFF

clone size: few
V gene: TRBV29-1
J gene: TRBJ2-7
D gene: NA
CDR3 DNA: TGCAGCGTTGTATCCAGCTTCTCCTACGAGCAGTACTTC
CDR3 protein: CSVVSSFSYEQYF

clone size: NA
V gene: TRBV30
J gene: TRBJ1-6
D gene: NA
CDR3 DNA: TGTGCCTGGAGTGCAGCTGGGGCCGGATCAGGTTCACCCCTCCACTTT
CDR3 protein: CAWSAAGAGSGSPLHF

clone size: NA
V gene: TRBV15
J gene: TRBJ2-1
D gene: TRBD2
CDR3 DNA: TGTGCCACCAGCAGAGAGGTGGCTAGCGGGAGCGGTGAGCAGTTCTTC
CDR3 protein: CATSREVASGSGEQFF

clone size: NA
V gene: TRBV5-1
J gene: TRBJ2-5
D gene: NA
CDR3 DNA: TGCGCCAGCAGCTTGCGGACAGAAACGCCGGAGACCCAGTACTTC
CDR3 protein: CASSLRTETPETQYF

clone size: few
V gene: TRBV7-8
J gene: TRBJ2-1
D gene: NA
CDR3 DNA: TGTGCCAGCAGCCCTCAACTAGAGAATGAGCAGTTCTTC
CDR3 protein: CASSPQLENEQFF

clone size: many
V gene: TRBV30
J gene: TRBJ2-5
D gene: NA
CDR3 DNA: TGTGCCTGGAAGCCGGGACTTGGTCCCTACGGGGAGACCCAGTACTTC
CDR3 protein: CAWKPGLGPYGETQYF

clone size: NA
V gene: TRBV4-2
J gene: TRBJ1-4
D gene: TRBD1
CDR3 DNA: TGTGCCAGCAGCCAAGAGAGGGGGCAAAAACTGTTTTTT
CDR3 protein: CASSQERGQKLFF

clone size: few
V gene: TRBV2
J gene: TRBJ2-1
D gene: NA
CDR3 DNA: TGTGCCAGCGGGAGAACGGAGCAGTTCTTC
CDR3 protein: CASGRTEQFF

clone size: many
V gene: TRBV19
J gene: TRBJ2-7
D gene: TRBD1
CDR3 DNA: TGTGCCAGTAGTTTGGGACAGTCTACCTACGAGCAGTACTTC
CDR3 protein: CASSLGQSTYEQYF

clone size: NA
V gene: TRBV28
J gene: TRBJ1-2
D gene: NA
CDR3 DNA: TGTGCCAGCAGCCCAGACAGGCAATATGGCTACACCTTC
CDR3 protein: CASSPDRQYGYTF

clone size: many
V gene: TRBV7-9
J gene: TRBJ2-1
D gene: TRBD2
CDR3 DNA: TGTGCCAGCCTACTAGCGGGAGGTGTGTCGTACAATGAGCAGTTCTTC
CDR3 protein: CASLLAGGVSYNEQFF

clone size: few
V gene: TRBV30
J gene: TRBJ2-1
D gene: TRBD2
CDR3 DNA: TGTGCCTGGAGTGTTGGGGAGAGCGGGAGGAACGAGCAGTTCTTC
CDR3 protein: CAWSVGESGRNEQFF

clone size: NA
V gene: TRBV29-1
J gene: TRBJ2-3
D gene: TRBD1
CDR3 DNA: TGCAGCGTCCGTATGGACAGGGTACAATCAGATACGCAGTATTTT
CDR3 protein: CSVRMDRVQSDTQYF

clone size: NA
V gene: TRBV5-1
J gene: TRBJ2-6
D gene: TRBD1
CDR3 DNA: TGCGCCAGCAGCTTAGCGACAGGGCCTGGGGCCAACGTCCTGACTTTC
CDR3 protein: CASSLATGPGANVLTF

clone size: many
V gene: TRBV4-3
J gene: TRBJ2-5
D gene: NA
CDR3 DNA: TGCGCCAGCAGCCAAGATCGAGGAGACTGGCAAGAGACCCAGTACTTC
CDR3 protein: CASSQDRGDWQETQYF